One T cell receptor (beta chain) is described in this entry. The record originates from a study of blood T cell repertoires in COVID-19. Germline CDR1 is LGHNA and CDR2 is YNFKEQ. The junction had 10 bases not matched to a gene; V was cut back by 1 base and J by 5 bases. The CDR3 is 17 residues long. The assay was immunoSEQ multiplex PCR, and TCRdb's table has in-frame clones only and misses some. The sample lists hundreds of thousands of clones; roughly 86% were seen once. The receptor was isolated from a woman aged 50 to 65 who had recovered from COVID-19. The chain couples TRBV4-2 to TRBJ2-5, with TRBD1 matching 10 bases. The sample was PBMCs or T cells enriched from blood (not recorded which). CDR3 in amino acids: CASSQGGTGATAETQYF. In DNA, the CDR3 is TGTGCCAGCAGCCAAGGGGGGACAGGGGCTACGGCGGAGACCCAGTACTTC.